This T cell receptor beta chain was documented in a study of T cell repertoires in cytomegalovirus infection. Study details: Public signatures in TCR beta pointed to CMV infection and matching HLA type. Findings and limits, study-wide: CMV-specific TCR beta clonotypes restricted by HLA-C dominated the ex vivo response.

The V segment lost 1 base and the J segment 5 bases; nucleotides outside the gene matches: 10. Per germline, CDR1 SGHTA and CDR2 FQGNSA. The CDR3 covers 18 residues. TCRdb itself ran the reads through MiXCR, one entry per CDR3 protein. The repertoire consists of roughly 320,000 distinct CDR3 sequences, with 9.5% occurring once and the leading ten covering about 4.5%. At least ten counts were recorded for this clonotype. Its target is not known. This chain links TRBV7-2 with TRBJ2-1; TRBD2 matches 11 bases. The sequence derives from a human donor in good health (CMV status not recorded). Some clones in this sample may be carry-over from other donors' samples. The sample consisted of PBMCs. CDR3: CASSLDRSSGRFNNEQFF. The CDR3 nucleotides read TGTGCCAGCAGCTTAGACCGATCTAGCGGGAGGTTCAACAATGAGCAGTTCTTC.